The 20 T cell receptor beta chains below all came from one sample that was sequenced in a study of CD8+ T cells in alopecia areata. In each case, RNA was isolated and then reverse transcribed into cDNA as the sequencing template. Method: immunoSEQ multiplex PCR; TCRdb's copy keeps in-frame clones and lacks some. In the table there are more than 200,000 clones, roughly three fifths of which are singletons. Treatment meaning: oral pan-JAK inhibitor, 5-10 mg twice daily. The source was CD4+ T cells sorted from blood, collected between weeks 43 and 45, from a patient treated with tofacitinib. These receptors all stem from a human donor with alopecia areata.

The rearrangement links TRBV19 to TRBJ2-2; the D gene is possibly TRBD2 (6 bases). This CDR3 has 17 amino acids. V was cut by 0 bases and J by 0 bases, with 11 bases left in between. Germline V gene lookup returns CDR1 LNHDA and CDR2 SQIVND (reference sequence). The DNA for the CDR3 is TGTGCCAGTAGTATAGATTCGAGACTAGCGAACACCGGGGAGCTGTTTTTT. It encodes CASSIDSRLANTGELFF.

V and J are TRBV7-2 and TRBJ1-6; D is unresolved. The CDR3 spans 14 residues. From germline, CDR1 is SGHTA and CDR2 FQGNSA. V lost 4 bases to trimming and J lost 10 bases, with 14 bases between them. Here the CDR3 DNA reads TGTGCCAGCAGCTCATTTACAGAGGACTCACCCCTCCACTTT. Its protein product is CASSSFTEDSPLHF.

The chain carries TRBV29-1 and TRBJ1-2; D call uncertain. Germline V gene lookup returns CDR1 SQVTM and CDR2 ANQGSEA. CDR3 length: 14 amino acids. With 1 base removed from V and 0 bases from J, the gap between germline ends came to 9 bases. CDR3 region: CSVEVRTANYGYTF. The CDR3 nucleotides read TGCAGCGTTGAAGTCCGGACTGCTAACTATGGCTACACCTTC. The full variable domain, in which reference TRBV29-1 and TRBJ1-2 provide the parts outside the CDR3, is SAVISQKPSRDICQRGTSLTIQCQVDSQVTMMFWYRQQPGQSLTLIATANQGSEATYESGFVIDKFPISRPNLTFSTLTVSNMSPEDSSIYLCSVEVRTANYGYTFGSGTRLTVV.

The chain joins TRBV5-1 to TRBJ1-1; D perhaps matches TRBD1 (5 bases). Germline CDR1 SGHRS, CDR2 YFSETQ. The V gene lost 6 bases and the J gene lost 2 bases, with 11 bases spanning the gap. The CDR3 contains 13 residues. CDR3 DNA sequence: TGCGCCAGCAAGGGGATCACTAACACTGAAGCTTTCTTT. This translates into CASKGITNTEAFF.

The rearrangement links TRBV10-2 to TRBJ2-7; 8 bases match TRBD2. Per germline, CDR1 WSHSY and CDR2 SAAADI. V lost 5 bases, J lost 0 bases, and 15 bases stayed unmatched. The CDR3 consists of 18 residues. CDR3 sequence: CASSLEGVASGSSYEQYF. Here the CDR3 DNA reads TGCGCCAGCAGTCTCGAGGGGGTAGCAAGCGGGAGCTCCTACGAGCAGTACTTC.

The rearrangement links TRBV5-6 to TRBJ1-5; TRBD1 matches at 7 bases. With 2 bases clipped from V and 6 bases from J, the junction kept 8 bases outside the gene matches. CDR3 length equals 15 residues. The germline gives CDR1 SGHDT, CDR2 YYEEEE. CDR3 sequence reads: CASSLAGGGGQPQHF. Here the CDR3 DNA reads TGTGCCAGCAGCTTAGCGGGAGGGGGCGGTCAGCCCCAGCATTTT. The entire variable domain, with the rest obtained from reference TRBV5-6 and TRBJ1-5, is as follows: DAGVTQSPTHLIKTRGQQVTLRCSPKSGHDTVSWYQQALGQGPQFIFQYYEEEERQRGNFPDRFSGHQFPNYSSELNVNALLLGDSALYLCASSLAGGGGQPQHFGDGTRLSIL.

The CDR3 coding sequence is TGCAGCGTAACCCGGGACAGGGGAAATATGTATGGCTACACCTTC. It codes for CSVTRDRGNMYGYTF. The rearrangement joins TRBV29-1 to TRBJ1-2, with 10 bases lining up with TRBD1. V dropped 6 bases and J dropped 5; count of bases not matched to a gene: 12. The CDR3 loop spans 15 amino acids. CDR1 and CDR2 from the germline V gene are SQVTM and ANQGSEA.

The CDR3 bases are TGTGCCAGTAGTATCGATAGGGTTAAGCAGCCCCAGCATTTT. It translates to CASSIDRVKQPQHF. The chain couples TRBV19 to TRBJ1-5; D is unclear. The CDR3 length is 14 residues. The germline V gene has CDR1 LNHDA and CDR2 SQIVND (reference sequence). The V end was cut by 3 bases, the J end by 7 bases, with 13 bases between.

The chain combines TRBV30 with TRBJ1-6; D unclear. The CDR3 extends over 10 amino acids. Trimming removed 4 bases at V and 16 bases at J, with 11 bases between. Germline V gene lookup returns CDR1 GTSNPN and CDR2 SVGIG (reference sequence). CDR3: CAWKGGSLHF. The CDR3, as DNA: TGTGCCTGGAAAGGTGGCAGTCTCCACTTT. The variable domain in full, completed from reference TRBV30 and TRBJ1-6, reads SQTIHQWPATLVQPVGSPLSLECTVEGTSNPNLYWYRQAAGRGLQLLFYSVGIGQISSEVPQNLSASRPQDRQFILSSKKLLLSDSGFYLCAWKGGSLHFGNGTRLTVT.

The chain combines TRBV29-1 with TRBJ2-1; D uncertain. V shed 7 bases and J shed 12 bases, with 13 bases lying between them. The CDR3 has 10 amino acids. Germline CDR1 SQVTM, CDR2 ANQGSEA. The CDR3 is CSAFGSLQFF. In DNA, the CDR3 is TGCAGCGCCTTTGGGTCACTGCAGTTCTTC.

The chain is built from TRBV6-1 and TRBJ2-5; 8 positions match TRBD2. Trimming took 6 bases from V and 5 from J; bases not matched to a gene: 8. The CDR3 has 14 amino acids. Germline CDR1 MNHNS, CDR2 SASEGT. CDR3 in amino acids: CASRVRAGVETQYF. CDR3 DNA: TGTGCCAGCAGGGTACGAGCGGGAGTGGAGACCCAGTACTTC.

To note about this clone: One junction end disagrees with the germline gene, perhaps due to a read error. This sequence joins TRBV5-4 and TRBJ2-7, with 8 bases matching TRBD1. Germline lookup yields CDR1 SGHNT and CDR2 YYREEE (reference sequence). The CDR3 is 16 residues long. The CDR3 loop reads CASSQDLGQGDYEQYF. As DNA, the CDR3 is TGCGCCAGCAGCCAAGATCTCGGACAGGGAGACTACGAGCAGTACTTC. The entire variable domain, with the rest obtained from reference TRBV5-4 and TRBJ2-7, is as follows: ETGVTQSPTHLIKTRGQQVTLRCSSQSGHNTVSWYQQALGQGPQFIFQYYREEENGRGNFPPRFSGLQFPNYSSELNVNALELDDSALYLCASSQDLGQGDYEQYFGPGTRLTVT.

The genes are TRBV29-1 and TRBJ2-3, with 9 nucleotides matching TRBD1. The trim removed 3 bases at V and 4 bases at J, leaving 8 bases unmatched. Germline V lookup: CDR1 SQVTM, CDR2 ANQGSEA. The CDR3 length is 15 residues. As DNA, the CDR3 is TGCAGCGTTGACGGGACAGGGATCAGCGCAGATACGCAGTATTTT. As protein: CSVDGTGISADTQYF.

The table lists this clone with a count of one. The chain is built from TRBV7-2 and TRBJ2-7; 7 bases agree with TRBD2. The CDR3 extends over 14 amino acids. Germline V gene data show CDR1 as SGHTA and CDR2 as FQGNSA. Unmatched junction bases numbered 4, after V lost 3 bases and J lost 2 bases. The CDR3 sequence is CASSFGTIPYEQYF. In DNA form, the CDR3 reads TGTGCCAGCAGCTTCGGGACTATCCCCTACGAGCAGTACTTC.

The chain combines TRBV15 with TRBJ2-5; tentative D call: TRBD2 (6 bases). Germline CDR1 is LNHNV and CDR2 is YYDKDF (reference sequence). The V gene lost 5 bases and the J gene lost 0 bases, with 13 bases spanning the gap. This CDR3 contains 15 residues. The CDR3 spells CATSEAGTYQETQYF. Written as DNA, the CDR3 is TGTGCCACCAGCGAGGCGGGGACGTACCAAGAGACCCAGTACTTC.

V is TRBV18 and J is TRBJ1-4; D possibly corresponds to TRBD1 (5 bases). The V gene's germline CDR1 is KGHSH and CDR2 LQKENI. The CDR3 runs 16 residues. V gave up 5 bases and J gave up 3 bases, with 16 bases separating them. The CDR3 here is CASSTGQLGPNEKLFF. As DNA, the CDR3 is TGTGCCAGCTCAACAGGCCAACTCGGGCCTAATGAAAAACTGTTTTTT. The whole variable domain, filled in from reference TRBV18 and TRBJ1-4, reads NAGVMQNPRHLVRRRGQEARLRCSPMKGHSHVYWYRQLPEEGLKFMVYLQKENIIDESGMPKERFSAEFPKEGPSILRIQQVVRGDSAAYFCASSTGQLGPNEKLFFGSGTQLSVL.

The CDR3 loop is CASSLMRADLHF. The CDR3 DNA reads as TGTGCCAGCAGCTTGATGCGGGCCGACCTCCACTTT. The chain employs TRBV7-2 and TRBJ1-6, with D unclear. Germline loops: CDR1 SGHTA, CDR2 FQGNSA. The CDR3 spans 12 residues. V was trimmed by 3 bases and J by 15 bases, leaving 12 bases between them.

V gene TRBV6-1 combines with J gene TRBJ2-7; D is perhaps TRBD2 (5 bases). V shed 7 bases and J shed 2 bases, with 9 bases lying between them. The CDR3 is 12 amino acids. The V gene's germline CDR1 is MNHNS and CDR2 SASEGT. The CDR3 region has the DNA TGTGCCAGCAAACGGGGTACCTACGAGCAGTACTTC. Translating gives CASKRGTYEQYF.

This clone has a handful of counts. This chain uses TRBV15 with TRBJ2-7, with D uncertain. This CDR3 is built from 13 residues. CDR1 and CDR2 from the germline V gene are LNHNV and YYDKDF (reference sequence). Deletions cut 5 bases from V and 2 bases from J, with 10 bases between. The CDR3 sequence is CATSSDGPYEQYF. The DNA of the CDR3 is TGTGCCACCAGCTCTGACGGCCCCTACGAGCAGTACTTC.

The chain joins TRBV2 to TRBJ1-6; a possible D gene is TRBD1 (5 bases). The V gene lost 4 bases and the J gene lost 6 bases, with 7 bases spanning the gap. This CDR3 spans 13 amino acids. Germline lookup yields CDR1 SNHLY and CDR2 FYNNEI. CDR3 protein: CASSAGPNSPLHF. Here the CDR3 DNA reads TGTGCCAGCAGTGCGGGGCCTAATTCACCCCTCCACTTT.